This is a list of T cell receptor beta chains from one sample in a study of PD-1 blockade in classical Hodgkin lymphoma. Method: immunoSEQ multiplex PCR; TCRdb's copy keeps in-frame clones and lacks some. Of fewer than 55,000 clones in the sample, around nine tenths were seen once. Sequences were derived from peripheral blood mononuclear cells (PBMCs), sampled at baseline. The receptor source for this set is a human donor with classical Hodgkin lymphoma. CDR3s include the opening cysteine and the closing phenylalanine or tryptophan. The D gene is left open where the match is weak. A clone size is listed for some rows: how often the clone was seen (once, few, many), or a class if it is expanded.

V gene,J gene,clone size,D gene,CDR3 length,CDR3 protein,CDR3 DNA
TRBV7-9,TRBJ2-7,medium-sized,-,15,CASSPRETTIYEQYF,TGTGCCAGCAGCCCCCGCGAGACTACCATCTACGAGCAGTACTTC
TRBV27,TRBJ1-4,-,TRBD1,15,CASSSRQGYNEKLFF,TGTGCCAGCAGTTCGCGACAGGGCTATAATGAAAAACTGTTTTTT
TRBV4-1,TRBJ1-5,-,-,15,CASSQESAGNQPQHF,TGCGCCAGCAGCCAAGAATCAGCGGGTAATCAGCCCCAGCATTTT
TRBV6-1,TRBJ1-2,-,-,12,CASSEARVGYTF,TGTGCCAGCAGTGAAGCCCGGGTTGGCTACACCTTC
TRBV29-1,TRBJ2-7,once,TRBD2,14,CSVGGLAGDYEQYF,TGCAGCGTTGGGGGACTAGCGGGAGATTACGAGCAGTACTTC
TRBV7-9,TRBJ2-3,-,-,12,CASSSLWDTQYF,TGTGCCAGCAGCTCCTTGTGGGATACGCAGTATTTT
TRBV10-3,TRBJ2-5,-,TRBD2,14,CAISPGTSYGTQYF,TGTGCCATCAGTCCCGGGACTAGCTATGGGACCCAGTACTTC
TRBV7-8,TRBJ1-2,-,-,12,CASSLARDGYTF,TGTGCCAGCAGCTTAGCTCGGGATGGCTACACCTTC
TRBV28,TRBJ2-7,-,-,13,CASSFTFGNEQYF,TGTGCCAGCAGTTTTACTTTCGGAAACGAGCAGTACTTC
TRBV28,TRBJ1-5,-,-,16,CASSLVRVVLNQPQHF,TGTGCCAGCAGTTTAGTGAGGGTAGTTCTCAATCAGCCCCAGCATTTT
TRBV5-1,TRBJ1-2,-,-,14,CASSLGQGNYGYTF,TGCGCCAGCAGCTTGGGGCAGGGGAACTATGGCTACACCTTC
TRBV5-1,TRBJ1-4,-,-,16,CASSMQPAATNEKLFF,TGCGCCAGCAGTATGCAGCCAGCGGCAACTAATGAAAAACTGTTTTTT
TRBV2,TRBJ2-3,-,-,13,CASVRERTDTQYF,TGTGCCAGCGTCCGGGAACGCACAGATACGCAGTATTTT
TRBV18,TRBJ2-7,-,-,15,CASSPGYSRFYEQYF,TGTGCCAGCTCACCAGGATACAGTCGATTCTACGAGCAGTACTTC
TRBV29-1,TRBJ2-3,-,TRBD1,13,CSVVPGQTDTQYF,TGCAGCGTTGTTCCGGGACAGACAGATACGCAGTATTTT
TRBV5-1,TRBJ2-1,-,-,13,CASSLALGNEQFF,TGCGCCAGCAGCTTGGCTCTGGGTAATGAGCAGTTCTTC
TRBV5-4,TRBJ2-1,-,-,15,CASSLRGSFYNEQFF,TGTGCCAGCAGCCTTCGCGGGTCCTTTTACAATGAGCAGTTCTTC
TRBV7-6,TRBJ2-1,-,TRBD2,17,CASSLEGRLAVYNEQFF,TGTGCCAGCAGCTTAGAAGGGAGACTAGCGGTTTACAATGAGCAGTTCTTC
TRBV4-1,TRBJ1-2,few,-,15,CASSQEVHPVYGYTF,TGCGCCAGCAGCCAAGAGGTACACCCCGTCTATGGCTACACCTTC
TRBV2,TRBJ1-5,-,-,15,CASRYGQGPNQPQHF,TGTGCCAGCCGCTACGGCCAGGGGCCAAATCAGCCCCAGCATTTT
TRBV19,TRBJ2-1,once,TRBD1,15,CASSTGTGVFHEQFF,TGTGCCAGTAGCACCGGGACAGGGGTTTTCCATGAGCAGTTCTTC
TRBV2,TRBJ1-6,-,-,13,CASNTGYNSPLHF,TGTGCCAGTAATACAGGGTATAATTCACCCCTCCACTTT
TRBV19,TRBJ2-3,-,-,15,CASKEGGAGTDTQYF,TGTGCCAGTAAGGAAGGGGGGGCTGGCACAGATACGCAGTATTTT
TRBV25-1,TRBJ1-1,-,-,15,CASSDSGLMNTEAFF,TGTGCCAGCAGTGACAGCGGACTCATGAACACTGAAGCTTTCTTT
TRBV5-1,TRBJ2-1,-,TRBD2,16,CASSLDTRGRVNEQFF,TGCGCCAGCAGCTTGGATACTCGCGGGAGGGTAAATGAGCAGTTCTTC
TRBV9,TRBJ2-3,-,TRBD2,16,CASSVQGGLVSDTQYF,TGTGCCAGCAGCGTACAGGGCGGACTAGTATCAGATACGCAGTATTTT
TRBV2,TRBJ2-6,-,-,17,CASSAHRAFSGANVLTF,TGTGCCAGCAGTGCTCACAGGGCCTTCTCTGGGGCCAACGTCCTGACTTTC
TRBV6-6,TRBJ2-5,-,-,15,CASSIDQGYQETQYF,TGTGCCAGCAGTATCGACCAGGGGTACCAAGAGACCCAGTACTTC
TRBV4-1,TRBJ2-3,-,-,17,CASSQSTGTPNGDTQYF,TGCGCCAGCAGCCAATCAACCGGGACCCCAAACGGAGATACGCAGTATTTT